This TCR beta chain was captured by sequencing in a study of response to subunit inactivated influenza vaccine. Study findings and constraints: Each seasonal influenza vaccination recruits few new T cells, the authors suggested.

CDR3 length: 13 residues. V was trimmed by 4 bases and J by 6 bases, leaving 13 bases between them. Germline assignment: CDR1 SGHDT and CDR2 YYEEEE. This clonotype has more than one count but fewer than ten. Its cognate antigen is unknown. Using its own MiXCR run on the RT-PCR reads, TCRdb lists one record per CDR3 protein. The profile shows more than 150,000 distinct CDR3 sequences, around a tenth of them singletons. This sequence was found in a man aged 45-69 years who received an inactivated influenza vaccine. J is TRBJ1-1 and V is TRBV5-6; possible D gene TRBD1, 5 bases. The sample consisted of CD8+ T cells sorted from PBMCs, taken less than 30 months after vaccination. The CDR3 DNA reads as TGTGCCAGCAGCCCCCCGCTAGGGGCTGAAGCTTTCTTT. Amino acid sequence: CASSPPLGAEAFF. Full variable domain (rest looked up from reference TRBV5-6 and TRBJ1-1): DAGVTQSPTHLIKTRGQQVTLRCSPKSGHDTVSWYQQALGQGPQFIFQYYEEEERQRGNFPDRFSGHQFPNYSSELNVNALLLGDSALYLCASSPPLGAEAFFGQGTRLTVV.